The sample holds a few counts of the clone carrying this T cell receptor (beta chain). Its antigen remains unknown. The source of the sample is a study of T cell repertoires in cytomegalovirus infection. Study overall: CMV infection together with matching HLA type was indicated by public TCR beta signatures.

TCRdb re-analysed the reads in MiXCR, keeping a single row per CDR3 protein. The sample lists hundreds of thousands of distinct CDR3 sequences; around 18% were seen once. General study findings and limits: Summed public TCR beta family frequency identified CMV carriers bearing the relevant HLA.

The sequence derives from a human donor in good health (CMV status not recorded). Some clones in this sample may be carry-over from other donors' samples. The sequencing sample was made of PBMCs.

CDR3 DNA: TGTGCCAGCAGCTTGGACGGAAGAGGCTCCTATGGCTACACCTTC. Encoded protein: CASSLDGRGSYGYTF. V gene TRBV5-4 combines with J gene TRBJ1-2; D gene unclear. The CDR3 covers 15 residues. Trimming removed 0 bases at V and 4 bases at J, with 13 bases between. Germline V gives CDR1 SGHNT, CDR2 YYREEE (reference sequence).